Listed here are 16 T cell receptor beta chains from one sample, sequenced in a study of T cell repertoires in cytomegalovirus infection. TCRdb itself ran the reads through MiXCR, one entry per CDR3 protein. The sample contains about 130,000 distinct CDR3 sequences, 7% to 10% of which appear only once. Sequenced material: PBMCs. These receptors were collected from a human donor in good health (CMV status not recorded). Some clones in this sample may be carry-over from other donors' samples.

This clonotype has a handful of counts. The chain employs TRBV2 and TRBJ1-4; D may be TRBD1 (5 bases). V lost 4 bases, J lost 4 bases, and 7 bases lay in between. Germline V gene data show CDR1 as SNHLY and CDR2 as FYNNEI. CDR3 length equals 13 residues. The CDR3 here is CASSGQYNEKLFF. The CDR3 coding sequence is TGTGCCAGCAGTGGACAGTATAATGAAAAACTGTTTTTT.

The V gene is TRBV5-6, the J gene TRBJ1-1; maybe TRBD1 (5 bases). The V and J ends lost 2 bases and 11 bases respectively, with 13 bases between them. The V gene's germline CDR1 is SGHDT and CDR2 YYEEEE. The CDR3 is 12 residues long. The CDR3 coding sequence is TGTGCCAGCAGCTTATCTTTAGGGGCGGCTTTCTTT. It encodes CASSLSLGAAFF.

This clonotype was found many times. The chain is built from TRBV7-2 and TRBJ1-3; tentatively, D is TRBD1 (6 bases). Germline CDR1 SGHTA, CDR2 FQGNSA. The germline V and J ends were trimmed by 5 bases and 0 bases, with 14 bases remaining between them. This CDR3 is built from 16 residues. In DNA, the CDR3 is TGTGCCAGCAGCCCGACGGGGGGCAGCTCTGGAAACACCATATATTTT. Translation gives CASSPTGGSSGNTIYF.

This clonotype was detected only a few times. The chain is built from TRBV10-3 and TRBJ2-1; TRBD2 aligns across 9 bases. Trimming at V came to 6 bases and at J to 8 bases, leaving 11 bases not matched to a gene. Per the germline V gene, CDR1 is ENHRY and CDR2 is SYGVKD. This CDR3 has 15 residues. The CDR3 region is CAIRRAAGGWDEQFF. In DNA form, the CDR3 reads TGTGCCATCAGGAGGGCAGCGGGGGGCTGGGATGAGCAGTTCTTC.

This clonotype was found many times. V and J are TRBV27 and TRBJ2-2; 7 bases are shared with TRBD1. V shed 2 bases, J shed 1 base, and the junction held 10 bases outside the gene matches. The CDR3 is made up of 18 amino acids. Germline-derived CDR1 and CDR2 are MNHEY and SMNVEV (reference sequence). In DNA, the CDR3 is TGTGCCAGCAGTTTACCACAGGGGCCCTCCAAGAACACCGGGGAGCTGTTTTTT. It codes for CASSLPQGPSKNTGELFF.

Ten or more counts support this clonotype. The chain couples TRBV20-1 to TRBJ1-6; D may be TRBD1 (5 bases). The CDR3 has 14 residues. Germline-derived CDR1 and CDR2 are DFQATT and SNEGSKA (reference sequence). Deletions cut 0 bases from V and 7 bases from J, with 10 bases between. The chain's CDR3 is CSARETGGNSPLHF. The CDR3 DNA reads TGCAGTGCTAGAGAGACGGGGGGAAATTCACCCCTCCACTTT.

This clonotype was recorded many times. V is TRBV10-3 and J is TRBJ2-7; TRBD1 matches at 8 bases. Trimming at V came to 4 bases and at J to 3 bases, leaving 2 bases not matched to a gene. Germline V lookup: CDR1 ENHRY, CDR2 SYGVKD. The CDR3 runs to 13 residues. The CDR3 loop is CAISGTGLYEQYF. The CDR3 DNA is TGTGCCATCAGTGGGACAGGGCTCTACGAGCAGTACTTC.

The rearrangement links TRBV29-1 to TRBJ1-3, with D uncertain. The CDR3 runs 12 residues. V gave up 6 bases and J gave up 0 bases, with 6 bases separating them. Germline CDR1 is SQVTM and CDR2 is ANQGSEA. In nucleotides, the CDR3 is TGCAGCGTCCCAGGCTCTGGAAACACCATATATTTT. Protein sequence: CSVPGSGNTIYF.

This clonotype was seen repeatedly, ten times or more. V is TRBV25-1 and J is TRBJ1-2, with a tentative D call TRBD1 (5 bases). CDR3 length: 15 amino acids. V lost 1 base to trimming and J lost 4 bases, with 13 bases between them. CDR1 MGHDK and CDR2 SYGVNS come from the germline V gene. CDR3 DNA sequence: TGTGCCAGCAGTGAATCCAGGGTAAGACCCTATGGCTACACCTTC. Translating it yields CASSESRVRPYGYTF.

This clonotype was recorded many times. Written as DNA, the CDR3 is TGTGCCATCAGTCAGGGGGCAAGCCAGCCCCAGCATTTT. It codes for CAISQGASQPQHF. The V and J genes are TRBV10-3 and TRBJ1-5; 8 bases map to TRBD1. The CDR3 sequence is 13 residues long. V dropped 5 bases and J dropped 7; count of bases not matched to a gene: 4. Per the germline V gene, CDR1 is ENHRY and CDR2 is SYGVKD.

In this sample, this clonotype turned up many times. The J gene is TRBJ2-5, the V gene TRBV12-3 or TRBV12-4; the D is unclear. CDR3 size: 12 residues. V shed 5 bases and J shed 5 bases, with 9 bases lying between them. The CDR3 spells CASSTSPETQYF. For the CDR3, the DNA is TGTGCCAGCAGTACGTCCCCGGAGACCCAGTACTTC.

This clonotype showed up many times. CDR3 nucleotides: TGTGCCAGCAGCTTCCCCCTGACAGGGGCGAACACTGAAGCTTTCTTT. Translated: CASSFPLTGANTEAFF. The chain joins TRBV7-8 to TRBJ1-1, with TRBD1 matching 8 bases. The length of the CDR3 is 16 residues. Germline V gives CDR1 SGHVS, CDR2 FQNEAQ. V was pared by 3 bases and J by 1 base, with 7 bases of the junction left unmatched.

This clonotype has at least ten counts. The chain couples TRBV5-6 to TRBJ2-7, with a weak D call TRBD1 (6 bases). The CDR3 runs 15 residues. The V gene's germline CDR1 is SGHDT and CDR2 YYEEEE. Trimming took off 1 base at V and 1 base at J, with 12 bases between the two ends. CDR3 residues: CASSLYGTPSYEQYF. In DNA, the CDR3 is TGTGCCAGCAGCTTGTACGGGACACCTTCCTACGAGCAGTACTTC.

J is TRBJ2-1 and V is TRBV20-1, with D hard to call. The V end lost 1 base, the J end lost 6 bases, and 7 bases lay between the germline ends. CDR3 length: 12 amino acids. The V gene's germline CDR1 is DFQATT and CDR2 SNEGSKA (reference sequence). The CDR3 reads CSARAPGNEQFF. As DNA, the CDR3 is TGCAGTGCTAGAGCTCCTGGCAATGAGCAGTTCTTC.

CDR3 residues: CALRTGGTGELFF. The CDR3, as DNA: TGTGCCTTACGGACAGGCGGAACCGGGGAGCTGTTTTTT. The rearrangement joins TRBV6-2 or TRBV6-3 to TRBJ2-2, with 7 bases aligning to TRBD1. The germline V gene encodes CDR1 MNHEY and CDR2 SVGEGT. The length of the CDR3 is 13 residues. Trimming removed 11 bases from V and 5 bases from J; junction bases left unmatched: 8.

This clonotype was recorded at least ten times. The chain combines TRBV6-5 with TRBJ2-2, with TRBD1 as a possible D gene (6 bases). CDR3 length: 18 residues. Per germline, CDR1 MNHEY and CDR2 SVGAGI. Between the trimmed V and J ends, which lost 2 bases and 0 bases, there was a span of 16 bases. The CDR3 loop is CASSYTNPWGPNTGELFF. The DNA for the CDR3 is TGTGCCAGCAGTTACACGAATCCGTGGGGGCCGAACACCGGGGAGCTGTTTTTT.